The present entry profiles one T cell receptor beta chain with its context. The data originate from a study of control samples from healthy donors and cancer patients. Here immunoSEQ multiplex PCR was the method, and the copy in TCRdb shows in-frame clones only, minus some. The sample carries about 180,000 clones, around 90% recorded once. V shed 4 bases and J shed 1 base, with 17 bases lying between them. There are 16 residues in the CDR3. Per germline, CDR1 SGHTA and CDR2 FQGNSA. Material for sequencing was blood. This clonotype was obtained from a woman between 50 and 59 years old in good health. This chain connects TRBV7-2 to TRBJ2-7; D may be TRBD2 (6 bases). The CDR3 DNA sequence: TGTGCCAGCAGCTCGTCGGGAGCGGCGCGATCCTACGAGCAGTACTTC. Protein sequence: CASSSSGAARSYEQYF.